A selection of T cell receptor beta chains follows, all from one sample in a study of blood T cell repertoires in COVID-19. This table comes from immunoSEQ multiplex PCR, and its TCRdb copy is limited to in-frame clones, with some not included. The sample consists of more than 90,000 clones, approximately 80% of them appearing once. The material sequenced was peripheral blood. All receptors derive from a man aged 55 to 70 with acute or convalescent COVID-19. Each CDR3 is given with its conserved first and last residue. The order of the fields is J gene, V gene, clone size, CDR3 protein. A clone size is listed for some rows: how often the clone was seen (once, few, many), or a class if it is expanded.

TRBJ2-1 TRBV7-7 once CASSLERGTSGEQFF
TRBJ2-5 TRBV12-3/TRBV12-4 . CASSFQVQGTQYF
TRBJ1-2 TRBV20-1 many CSVPRGGYTF
TRBJ1-1 TRBV7-7 . CASSQSGETEAFF
TRBJ1-2 TRBV3-1/TRBV3-2 . CASSQVWDTPQDGYTF
TRBJ1-5 TRBV19 . CASSMGRNSNQPQHF
TRBJ1-5 TRBV4-3 . CASSQDSLNQPQHF
TRBJ1-2 TRBV11-3 . CASSLGRGLYGYTF
TRBJ2-3 TRBV9 . CASSVDWAIDTQYF
TRBJ1-1 TRBV7-9 . CASSLEGVNTEAFF
TRBJ1-4 TRBV18 . CASSPGGGTNEKLFF
TRBJ1-6 TRBV3-1/TRBV3-2 . CASSPRQGSYNSPLHF
TRBJ1-4 TRBV15 . CATSRDQPAPGEKLFF
TRBJ2-7 TRBV5-6 . CASSLARGTEAYEQYF
TRBJ2-7 TRBV7-9 . CASSRTGYEQYF
TRBJ2-1 TRBV9 . CASSVGGSGRWDEQFF
TRBJ1-1 TRBV27 . CASSLGEGIVTEAFF
TRBJ2-7 TRBV25-1 once CASRGTGPYTYEQYF
TRBJ2-2 TRBV11-3 . CASSLEEIGELFF
TRBJ1-1 TRBV18 . CASSRGLDTEAFF
TRBJ1-1 TRBV6-1 . CASSEGGPVNTEAFF
TRBJ2-5 TRBV7-9 . CASSLLPAEETQYF
TRBJ1-2 TRBV19 . CASTKGKGQINYGYTF
TRBJ2-3 TRBV4-3 . CASSRGLAGEGTQYF
TRBJ1-2 TRBV30 . CAWSGGLGRGFGYTF
TRBJ1-4 TRBV6-2/TRBV6-3 . CASSYPAGKLFF
TRBJ1-2 TRBV5-1 . CASSLGYSGFYGYTF
TRBJ1-2 TRBV7-2 . CASSLDTVNYGYTF
TRBJ2-2 TRBV2 once CASKRGSGGAPGELFF
TRBJ1-4 TRBV30 . CAWNRGLGTNEKLFF
TRBJ2-7 TRBV4-2 . CASSPSLNAGTGYEQYF
TRBJ1-1 TRBV6-5 . CASSSQGYDTEAFF
TRBJ2-2 TRBV5-1 . CASSFDRGTGELFF
TRBJ1-1 TRBV5-1 . CASRAPGQGNTEAFF
TRBJ1-2 TRBV6-5 . CASRGTGGYGYTF
TRBJ2-5 TRBV7-9 . CASSLDSRETQYF
TRBJ1-2 TRBV7-2 . CASSPGTVNYGYTF
TRBJ1-3 TRBV6-5 . CASSRNRGAIYF
TRBJ2-2 TRBV3-1/TRBV3-2 . CASSLSGGTGELFF
TRBJ1-5 TRBV6-6 . CASAGISLNQPQHF
TRBJ2-1 TRBV19 . CASRAGGGEQFF
TRBJ2-2 TRBV30 few CARQDTGELFF
TRBJ1-6 TRBV19 . CASSSGTENSPLHF
TRBJ2-5 TRBV5-1 . CASSTGTSGYPDF
TRBJ1-6 TRBV3-1/TRBV3-2 . CASSQRVGNSPLHF
TRBJ2-1 TRBV27 few CASGDRGGGNEQFF
TRBJ2-7 TRBV6-1 few CASSKDPGQEGYEQYF
TRBJ1-1 TRBV5-1 . CASSPFGGAEAFF
TRBJ2-1 TRBV4-3 . CASSQDKTFYNEQFF
TRBJ2-2 TRBV27 many CASSSGWGELFF
TRBJ2-7 TRBV9 . CASSASQGPYEQYF
TRBJ1-2 TRBV11-3 once CASSLGGANYGYTF
TRBJ2-5 TRBV11-3 . CASSLGLAGRETQYF
TRBJ2-1 TRBV11-2 . CASSSEGGIEQFF
TRBJ1-5 TRBV7-2 . CASSLDPGQPQHF
TRBJ1-1 TRBV5-1 . CASSFRFMNTEAFF
TRBJ2-3 TRBV15 . CATSRDFTDTQYF
TRBJ1-5 TRBV6-5 . CASSPGSNQPQHF
TRBJ1-1 TRBV7-2 . CASSLGQVSTEAFF
TRBJ2-6 TRBV19 . CASSGRTGALSGANVLTF